Given below is one TCR beta chain in context. This sample is part of a study of blood T cell repertoires in COVID-19. Study information: PBMCs, B-cell-depleted T cells, or T cells provided the cDNA or gDNA that made up the material.

With 5 bases removed from V and 4 bases from J, the gap between germline ends came to 12 bases. Germline values: CDR1 SEHNR, CDR2 FQNEAQ (reference sequence). This CDR3 is built from 14 residues. Per the authors' pipeline: Counts of nucleated cells, estimated from reference gene primer amplification, were obtained. TCRdb keeps only in-frame clones here, not all; method: immunoSEQ multiplex PCR. V, J and clone size derive from that table, while D and trimming were established from the DNA sequence. The sample shows 250,000 to 300,000 clones, about 80% of them seen only once. Recruitment covered roughly 22 US areas and drew participants whose ages spanned roughly 18 to 89 years. Cohort assignment relied on participant-reported clinical history.

The specimen was PBMCs or T cells enriched from blood (not recorded which). The V call is TRBV7-9, the J call TRBJ1-3; possible D gene TRBD1, 6 bases. This receptor was identified in a young man with acute COVID-19. The CDR3 DNA sequence: TGTGCCAGCAGCCTGACAGGTCTCGGAAACACCATATATTTT. Translating it yields CASSLTGLGNTIYF.